This entry lists 6 T cell receptor beta chains sequenced from one sample in a study of beta chain features in type 1 diabetes. What was sequenced were expressed TCRB transcripts, since all of the isolated RNA had been reverse transcribed. The repertoire was sequenced with immunoSEQ multiplex PCR; TCRdb's copy has only in-frame clones and lacks some. Of 250,000 to 350,000 clones listed, around 16% are singletons. Findings and caveats of the study: There was a moderate but significant shortening of TCRB CDR3s in all four CD4+ subsets of Type 1 diabetes patients.

No antigen has been assigned to these receptors. Sequenced: naive CD4+ T cells from blood. These receptors all come from a young man with type 1 diabetes.

This sequence joins TRBV18 and TRBJ2-7, with TRBD1 as a possible D gene (5 bases). This CDR3 spans 16 amino acids. Trimming shortened V by 3 bases and J by 3 bases, and 18 bases separated the two germline ends. Germline V gene lookup returns CDR1 KGHSH and CDR2 LQKENI. CDR3 region: CASSPLFTGLGYEQYF. In DNA form, the CDR3 reads TGTGCCAGCTCACCGCTTTTTACAGGTCTTGGCTACGAGCAGTACTTC. Using reference TRBV18 and TRBJ2-7 for the parts outside the CDR3, the full variable domain is NAGVMQNPRHLVRRRGQEARLRCSPMKGHSHVYWYRQLPEEGLKFMVYLQKENIIDESGMPKERFSAEFPKEGPSILRIQQVVRGDSAAYFCASSPLFTGLGYEQYFGPGTRLTVT.

V is TRBV15 and J is TRBJ1-5; 8 bases fit TRBD1. This CDR3 is 15 amino acids long. Germline V CDR1 and CDR2: LNHNV, YYDKDF (reference sequence). V lost 5 bases, J lost 6 bases, and 9 bases stayed unmatched. CDR3 in DNA: TGTGCCACCAGCCCCAGGCGACAGGGGAGTCAGCCCCAGCATTTT. This translates into CATSPRRQGSQPQHF.

This clone was seen only a few times. The chain couples TRBV7-9 to TRBJ1-6, with 7 nucleotides matching TRBD1. This CDR3 is built from 17 residues. The trim removed 8 bases at V and 4 bases at J, leaving 14 bases unmatched. CDR1 is SEHNR, CDR2 FQNEAQ, per germline (reference sequence). CDR3 coding DNA: TGTGCCAGCCCGGGGGACAGCAAAAGCAATTATAATTCACCCCTCCACTTT. Translation gives CASPGDSKSNYNSPLHF. Full variable domain (missing parts from reference TRBV7-9 and TRBJ1-6): DTGVSQNPRHKITKRGQNVTFRCDPISEHNRLYWYRQTLGQGPEFLTYFQNEAQLEKSRLLSDRFSAERPKGSFSTLEIQRTEQGDSAMYLCASPGDSKSNYNSPLHFGNGTRLTVT.

The chain joins TRBV29-1 to TRBJ2-1; 10 nucleotides match TRBD2. Trimming removed 7 bases from V and 4 bases from J; junction bases left unmatched: 7. The CDR3 is 14 amino acids. Germline CDR1 SQVTM, CDR2 ANQGSEA. The chain's CDR3 is CSAQGLANYNEQFF. CDR3 nucleotide sequence: TGCAGCGCCCAGGGACTAGCGAATTACAATGAGCAGTTCTTC.

This clone has just a few counts. The chain has TRBV30 and TRBJ2-7, with 9 bases aligning to TRBD1. The CDR3 has 13 residues. The germline CDR1 and CDR2 sequences are GTSNPN and SVGIG (reference sequence). The J segment lost 4 bases and the V segment lost 5 bases, leaving 6 bases of the junction unmatched. CDR3 loop: CAWGTGLGYEQYF. The CDR3 nucleotides are TGTGCCTGGGGGACAGGGCTCGGGTACGAGCAGTACTTC.

The chain is built from TRBV5-6 and TRBJ1-1; D might be TRBD1 (5 bases). CDR3 length: 13 residues. V shed 2 bases and J shed 4 bases, with 9 bases lying between them. The germline V gene has CDR1 SGHDT and CDR2 YYEEEE. The CDR3 loop reads CASSLWQGTEAFF. CDR3 in DNA: TGTGCCAGCAGCTTATGGCAGGGCACTGAAGCTTTCTTT.